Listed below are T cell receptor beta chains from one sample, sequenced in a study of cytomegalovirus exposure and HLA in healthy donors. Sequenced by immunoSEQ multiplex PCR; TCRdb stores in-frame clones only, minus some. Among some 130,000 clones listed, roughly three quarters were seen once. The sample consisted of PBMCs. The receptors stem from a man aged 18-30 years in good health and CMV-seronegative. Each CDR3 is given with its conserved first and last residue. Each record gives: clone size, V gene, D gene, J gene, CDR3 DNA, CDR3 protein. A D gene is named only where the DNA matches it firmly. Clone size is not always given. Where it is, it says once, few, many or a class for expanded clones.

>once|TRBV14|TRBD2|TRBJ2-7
TGTGCCAGCAGCCCGTTTAGCGGGACATCCTACGGGCAGTACTTC
CASSPFSGTSYGQYF
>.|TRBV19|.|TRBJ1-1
TGTGCCAGTAGTATAGATCCCAGGGAAAGCACTGAAGCTTTCTTT
CASSIDPRESTEAFF
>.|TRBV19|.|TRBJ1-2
TGTGCCAGTATTCAGACAGCGCCTAACTATGGCTACACCTTC
CASIQTAPNYGYTF
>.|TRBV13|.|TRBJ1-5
TGTGCCAGCAGCTCGACGACTGGGGGGGGCAATCAGCCCCAGCATTTT
CASSSTTGGGNQPQHF
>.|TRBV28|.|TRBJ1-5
TGTGCCAGCAGTTTGGGGAGATACGGCAATCAGCCCCAGCATTTT
CASSLGRYGNQPQHF
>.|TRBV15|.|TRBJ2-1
TGTGCCACCAGCAGGGAGGTTAGATCCTACAATGAGCAGTTCTTC
CATSREVRSYNEQFF
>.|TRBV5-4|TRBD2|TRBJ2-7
TGTGCCAGCAGCTCCAGGCCTCTGGGGAGGGGCTACGAGCAGTACTTC
CASSSRPLGRGYEQYF
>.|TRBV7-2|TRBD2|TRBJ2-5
TGTGCCAGCAGCTTACTGCAAGGCAACGGGAGGAGTTTGTCCCAGTACTTC
CASSLLQGNGRSLSQYF
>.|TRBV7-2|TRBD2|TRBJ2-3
TGTGCCAGCAGCTTGGGACTAGCGGGAGGGCAGTTGTCAGATACGCAGTATTTT
CASSLGLAGGQLSDTQYF
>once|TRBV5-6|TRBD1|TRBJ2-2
TGTGCCAGCAGCTTGGACGGGACAGGGATGAATAGGGAGCTGTTTTTT
CASSLDGTGMNRELFF
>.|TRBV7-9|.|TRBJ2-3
TGTGCCAGCAGCTGGTTGCCCTTGCGCGCTAGCACAGATACGCAGTATTTT
CASSWLPLRASTDTQYF
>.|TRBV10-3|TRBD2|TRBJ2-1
TGTGCCATCTCAAGCGGGAGTACGCCCAATGAGCAGTTCTTC
CAISSGSTPNEQFF
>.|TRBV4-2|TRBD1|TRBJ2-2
TGTGCCAGCAGCCAAGACCAGGACAGGTTGCACGGGGAGCTGTTTTTT
CASSQDQDRLHGELFF
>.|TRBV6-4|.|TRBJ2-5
TGTGCCAGCACACTGGAGCACTGCTCTTCGGAGGACCAGTACTTC
CASTLEHCSSEDQYF
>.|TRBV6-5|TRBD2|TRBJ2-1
TGTGCCAGCAGTTACTCCCCTAGCGGGGTGTACAATGAGCAGTTCTTC
CASSYSPSGVYNEQFF
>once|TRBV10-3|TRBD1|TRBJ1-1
TGTGCCATCAGGGGACAGGCCACGAACACTGAAGCTTTCTTT
CAIRGQATNTEAFF
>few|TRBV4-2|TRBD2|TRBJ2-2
TGTGCCAGCAGCGAAAGCGGGAGGGACACCGGGGAGCTGTTTTTT
CASSESGRDTGELFF
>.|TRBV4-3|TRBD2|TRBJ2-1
TGCGCCAGCAGCCTGGGACTAGCGGAGTCCTACAATGAGCAGTTCTTC
CASSLGLAESYNEQFF
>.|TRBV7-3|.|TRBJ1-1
TGTGCCAGCAGCAGAGGGAGTACCACTGAAGCTTTCTTT
CASSRGSTTEAFF
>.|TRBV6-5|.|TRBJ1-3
TGTGCCAGCAGTTACGAACTGTCCTCTGGAAACACCATATATTTT
CASSYELSSGNTIYF
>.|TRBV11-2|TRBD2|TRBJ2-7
TGTGCCAGCAGCTTAGAACTGCGCGGGGGCTCCTACGAGCAGTACTTC
CASSLELRGGSYEQYF
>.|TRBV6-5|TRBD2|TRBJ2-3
TGTGCCAGCAGTTATAGCGGGCGCACAGATACGCAGTATTTT
CASSYSGRTDTQYF
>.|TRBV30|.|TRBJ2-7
TGTGCCTGGAGTATCGGAGGCCACTCCTACGAGCAGTACTTC
CAWSIGGHSYEQYF
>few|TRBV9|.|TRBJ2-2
TGTGCCAGCAGCGTAGATATTACCGGGGAGCTGTTTTTT
CASSVDITGELFF
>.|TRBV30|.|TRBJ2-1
TGTGCCTGGACCCACCCCGGGAGCCGAGGGTATGAGCAGTTCTTC
CAWTHPGSRGYEQFF
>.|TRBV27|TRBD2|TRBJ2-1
TGTGCCAGCAGTTTATTGGCAGGTCCTTTCCTAGCGGGCGATGATGACAATGAGCAGTTCTTC
CASSLLAGPFLAGDDDNEQFF
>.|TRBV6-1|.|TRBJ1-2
TGTGCCAGCAGTGAAGCCGACAAGTCTTACCATGGCTACACCTTC
CASSEADKSYHGYTF
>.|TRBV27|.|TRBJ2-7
TGTGCCAGCAGGGCCCTAGGCTCCTACGAGCAGTACTTC
CASRALGSYEQYF
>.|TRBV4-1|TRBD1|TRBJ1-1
TGCGCCAGCAGCCATGGGACAGGGAATGGGTTAGGAGCTTTCTTT
CASSHGTGNGLGAFF
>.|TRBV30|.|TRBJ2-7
TGTGCCTGGACGCAGCGCGGTGCGGGCGAGCAGTACTTC
CAWTQRGAGEQYF